These T cell receptor beta chains were read from a single sample in a study of OX40 agonist ivuxolimab in advanced cancers. The repertoire was sequenced with immunoSEQ multiplex PCR; TCRdb's copy has only in-frame clones and lacks some. Of some 99,000 clones listed, just under 85% are singletons. The source material was CD4+ or CD8+ T cells sorted from blood, sampled in a trial of the OX40 agonist ivuxolimab. Every receptor here comes from an adult with an advanced solid tumor such as melanoma, head and neck, liver or kidney cancer. CDR3s leave out the opening cysteine and the closing phenylalanine or tryptophan. The order of the fields is J gene, clone size, V gene, CDR3 protein. Only some rows state a clone size, as once, few, many or a class for expanded clones.

TRBJ1-2,.,TRBV7-3,ASSYGGQLYGYT
TRBJ2-2,few,TRBV5-6,ASSFAMGDTGELF
TRBJ1-4,once,TRBV4-2,ASSQEEGSVEKLF
TRBJ1-6,.,TRBV12-5,ASGLGDSHNSPLH
TRBJ2-3,.,TRBV4-3,ASSQDYARTSGGGDTQY
TRBJ1-5,.,TRBV6-1,ASRQLTASNQPQH
TRBJ2-5,once,TRBV9,ASSWSGSFQETQY
TRBJ2-5,.,TRBV7-9,ASSRRVGVGLAVQETQY
TRBJ1-5,.,TRBV7-9,ASSSSNWNNQPQH
TRBJ2-1,.,TRBV2,ASKTREQF
TRBJ2-4,.,TRBV7-9,ASSSIGGHPIQY
TRBJ2-3,.,TRBV7-9,ASSPLGAADTQY
TRBJ2-7,.,TRBV28,ASSTRGGLSYEQY
TRBJ2-5,once,TRBV6-5,ASMGPWETQY
TRBJ2-2,.,TRBV7-2,ASSRQGANTGELF
TRBJ1-2,.,TRBV6-6,ASSYLPENYGYT
TRBJ2-3,.,TRBV4-2,ASSQDQGSGRTDTQY
TRBJ2-7,.,TRBV7-9,ASSPVAYEQY
TRBJ1-1,.,TRBV19,ASSLNRGGNTEAF
TRBJ2-7,.,TRBV10-2,ASSGRRSYKQY
TRBJ2-3,.,TRBV5-1,ASSLGSSGGAGTDTQY
TRBJ1-3,.,TRBV4-3,ASSQKGQGYGNTIY
TRBJ1-6,.,TRBV6-6,ASRPWDRGYSPLH
TRBJ2-7,few,TRBV7-9,ASSSSGSYEQY
TRBJ2-5,.,TRBV4-3,ASSQERDYQETQY
TRBJ2-2,.,TRBV11-3,ASSLDQGGYTGELF
TRBJ1-2,.,TRBV28,ASSWGIGYGYT
TRBJ1-2,.,TRBV7-2,ASSLKHAYGYT
TRBJ2-7,.,TRBV9,ASSERAGVGENEQY
TRBJ1-1,.,TRBV27,ASSFRDRNTEAF
TRBJ1-2,.,TRBV6-5,ASSYLSGSFYGYT
TRBJ2-7,.,TRBV28,ASSFRGPSSYEQY
TRBJ1-3,.,TRBV4-3,ASSQGRRGSGNTIY
TRBJ1-5,.,TRBV21-1,ASSKDTYSNQPQH
TRBJ1-2,.,TRBV5-1,ASSLAGYGYT
TRBJ2-5,.,TRBV11-3,ASSRRTGSQETQY
TRBJ2-2,.,TRBV13,ASIRDAGELF